One and the same sample provided the 19 T cell receptor beta chains below, sequenced in a study of T cells in localized non-small cell lung cancer. Method: immunoSEQ multiplex PCR; TCRdb's copy keeps in-frame clones and lacks some. The sample has more than 20,000 clones, more than 85% seen once; the top ten hold approximately 30%. The sequencing here drew on peripheral blood, taken before any cancer treatment. These receptors were collected from a male donor older than 55 with stage I squamous cell lung carcinoma.

V and J are TRBV13 and TRBJ2-7; weak D call: TRBD2 (5 bases). The ends were cut back, 0 bases at V and 2 bases at J, with 11 bases in the middle. This CDR3 contains 15 residues. Per germline, CDR1 PRHDT and CDR2 FYEKMQ (reference sequence). CDR3 protein: CASSLGWRTAYEQYF. CDR3 nucleotides: TGTGCCAGCAGCTTAGGGTGGAGGACCGCCTACGAGCAGTACTTC.

The chain links TRBV30 to TRBJ1-6; D not certain. Trimming took off 2 bases at V and 10 bases at J, with 12 bases between the two ends. The CDR3 runs to 13 residues. The germline V gene encodes CDR1 GTSNPN and CDR2 SVGIG (reference sequence). The CDR3 spells CAWSTSFGSPLHF. The CDR3 DNA reads as TGTGCCTGGAGTACTAGCTTTGGATCACCCCTCCACTTT.

A single count supports this clone. The J gene is TRBJ1-6, the V gene TRBV19; TRBD1 matches 10 bases. J gave up 12 bases and V 3 bases, and 17 bases lay outside the gene matches. CDR1 and CDR2 from the germline V gene are LNHDA and SQIVND (reference sequence). The CDR3 is 18 residues long. DNA for the CDR3: TGTGCCAGTAGTATCCGATTGTTCCCGGGACAGGGGTTTGAACCCCTCCACTTT. Protein sequence: CASSIRLFPGQGFEPLHF.

The rearrangement joins TRBV5-6 to TRBJ2-1; no clear D. The germline V gene has CDR1 SGHDT and CDR2 YYEEEE. The CDR3 has 13 residues. Trimming left V 3 bases short and J 7 bases short, with 11 bases between. The CDR3 spells CASSSDVINEQFF. The CDR3 nucleotides read TGTGCCAGCAGCTCGGACGTGATAAATGAGCAGTTCTTC.

The rearrangement links TRBV4-1 to TRBJ2-6; D remains ambiguous. V was pared by 4 bases and J by 0 bases, with 10 bases between. Germline V gene data show CDR1 as MGHRA and CDR2 as YSYEKL. The CDR3 runs 16 residues. In DNA, the CDR3 is TGCGCCAGCAGCCTAGGGCCGGACTCTGGGGCCAACGTCCTGACTTTC. This translates into CASSLGPDSGANVLTF.

J is TRBJ2-7 and V is TRBV11-2, with D perhaps TRBD2 (6 bases). V was trimmed by 5 bases and J by 4 bases, leaving 12 bases between them. This CDR3 comprises 13 residues. Looked up from germline, CDR1 is SGHAT and CDR2 is FQNNGV. The CDR3 DNA follows: TGTGCCAGCAGCGAGACTAGTTTGTACGAGCAGTACTTC. Encoded protein: CASSETSLYEQYF.

This chain uses TRBV19 with TRBJ2-1; D perhaps matches TRBD1 (5 bases). CDR1 and CDR2 (germline): LNHDA, SQIVND (reference sequence). Deletions cut 1 base from V and 1 base from J, with 8 bases between. There are 15 residues in the CDR3. CDR3 nucleotides: TGTGCCAGTAGTATAGGGGGCAGGTCCTACAATGAGCAGTTCTTC. Translated: CASSIGGRSYNEQFF.

The chain has TRBV7-9 and TRBJ2-7; maybe TRBD2 (5 bases). The V gene lost 5 bases and the J gene lost 5 bases, with 13 bases spanning the gap. In germline, CDR1 is SEHNR, CDR2 FQNEAQ (reference sequence). There are 13 residues in the CDR3. CDR3 in amino acids: CASSPSSPHEQYF. The CDR3 bases are TGTGCCAGCAGCCCATCTAGCCCCCACGAGCAGTACTTC.

The rearrangement uses TRBV5-6 and TRBJ1-2, with D hard to call. Germline assignment: CDR1 SGHDT and CDR2 YYEEEE. V lost 3 bases to trimming and J lost 4 bases, with 19 bases between them. CDR3 length equals 16 residues. The CDR3 region has the DNA TGTGCCAGCAGCTACGTACGACGGGATTTGGGCTATGGCTACACCTTC. It yields the protein CASSYVRRDLGYGYTF.

This clone was recorded a few times. The chain uses TRBV9 and TRBJ2-1; 8 bases map to TRBD1. The length of the CDR3 is 16 residues. Germline CDR1 is SGDLS and CDR2 is YYNGEE. After removal of 3 bases from V and 3 bases from J, the junction contained 8 bases not matched to a gene. The CDR3 region is CASSGGRTGRYNEQFF. In DNA, the CDR3 is TGTGCCAGCAGCGGGGGGAGGACAGGGCGCTACAATGAGCAGTTCTTC.

The chain joins TRBV9 to TRBJ2-7; 9 nucleotides match TRBD2. Looked up from germline, CDR1 is SGDLS and CDR2 is YYNGEE. Trimming removed 4 bases from V and 2 bases from J; junction bases left unmatched: 10. This CDR3 has 16 residues. Here the CDR3 reads CASSPLAGETPYEQYF. DNA for the CDR3: TGTGCCAGCAGCCCCTTAGCGGGAGAGACTCCCTACGAGCAGTACTTC. Full variable domain (rest looked up from reference TRBV9 and TRBJ2-7): DSGVTQTPKHLITATGQRVTLRCSPRSGDLSVYWYQQSLDQGLQFLIQYYNGEERAKGNILERFSAQQFPDLHSELNLSSLELGDSALYFCASSPLAGETPYEQYFGPGTRLTVT.

This clone was counted a few times. This rearrangement joins TRBV9 to TRBJ1-5; no clear D gene. V was trimmed by 7 bases and J by 0 bases, leaving 14 bases between them. The CDR3 is 15 residues long. Germline lookup yields CDR1 SGDLS and CDR2 YYNGEE. As DNA, the CDR3 is TGTGCCAGCTCCCTGGAAGGTTATAGCAATCAGCCCCAGCATTTT. Encoded protein: CASSLEGYSNQPQHF.

V usage is TRBV5-1 and J usage is TRBJ2-4; D may be TRBD1 (5 bases). This CDR3 is built from 13 residues. CDR1 and CDR2 (germline): SGHRS, YFSETQ. V was pared by 4 bases and J by 7 bases, with 12 bases between. CDR3 protein: CASSPSKGNIQYF. The CDR3 nucleotides are TGCGCCAGCAGCCCCTCGAAGGGGAACATTCAGTACTTC.

The CDR3: CASSEAPGQETQYF. For the CDR3, the DNA is TGTGCCAGCAGTGAAGCACCAGGGCAAGAGACCCAGTACTTC. The chain uses TRBV2 and TRBJ2-5; tentatively, D is TRBD1 (5 bases). Trimming cost V 0 bases and J 2 bases, with 7 bases left between them. The germline gives CDR1 SNHLY, CDR2 FYNNEI. The CDR3 loop spans 14 amino acids.

V and J are TRBV7-8 and TRBJ1-1, with D perhaps TRBD1 (5 bases). The CDR3 loop spans 13 amino acids. With 1 base removed from V and 4 bases from J, the gap between germline ends came to 7 bases. Germline V gene sequence: CDR1 SGHVS, CDR2 FQNEAQ. CDR3 nucleotide sequence: TGTGCCAGCAGCTTAGGAGGGACCACTGAAGCTTTCTTT. Translating it yields CASSLGGTTEAFF.

This chain connects TRBV5-1 to TRBJ2-4; tentative D call: TRBD2 (5 bases). Looked up from germline, CDR1 is SGHRS and CDR2 is YFSETQ. V was shortened by 1 base and J by 2 bases, with 7 bases between the two germline ends. CDR3 length: 14 amino acids. CDR3 sequence reads: CASSLIGTKNIQYF. The CDR3 DNA reads as TGCGCCAGCAGCTTGATCGGGACCAAAAACATTCAGTACTTC.

The chain uses TRBV4-1 and TRBJ1-6; no definite D call. The CDR3 totals 17 residues. The V gene lost 6 bases and the J gene lost 2 bases, with 17 bases spanning the gap. The germline gives CDR1 MGHRA, CDR2 YSYEKL. CDR3: CASSPIDLVPYNSPLHF. The CDR3 nucleotides read TGCGCCAGCAGTCCCATAGACCTCGTACCCTATAATTCACCCCTCCACTTT.

This chain connects TRBV19 to TRBJ1-5; no reliable D call. This CDR3 is built from 15 residues. Germline loops: CDR1 LNHDA, CDR2 SQIVND (reference sequence). The ends were cut back, 2 bases at V and 4 bases at J, with 12 bases in the middle. The CDR3 sequence is CASSIRQPGNQPQHF. The CDR3 DNA is TGTGCCAGTAGTATACGCCAGCCCGGTAATCAGCCCCAGCATTTT.

A note on this clone: Other DNA sequences of this sample code for an identical CDR3. The rearrangement joins TRBV7-9 to TRBJ2-7; the D is unclear. The CDR3 extends over 11 amino acids. The ends were cut back, 0 bases at V and 7 bases at J, with 4 bases in the middle. CDR1 SEHNR and CDR2 FQNEAQ come from the germline V gene (reference sequence). In DNA form, the CDR3 reads TGTGCCAGCAGCTTAGCCAGAGAGCAGTACTTC. Translating gives CASSLAREQYF. Filled out from reference TRBV7-9 and TRBJ2-7, the complete variable domain reads DTGVSQNPRHKITKRGQNVTFRCDPISEHNRLYWYRQTLGQGPEFLTYFQNEAQLEKSRLLSDRFSAERPKGSFSTLEIQRTEQGDSAMYLCASSLAREQYFGPGTRLTVT.